Presented here are 8 T cell receptor beta chains from one specimen sequenced in a study of technical replicates of blood from a handful of donors. Repertoires were generated with immunoSEQ multiplex PCR, while TCRdb's copy carries only in-frame clones and drops some. The repertoire holds some 57,000 clones, with more than 95% as singletons. The specimen sequenced was T cells isolated from PBMCs. The receptors were sampled from a human donor in good health.

The chain links TRBV7-2 to TRBJ1-2, with D maybe TRBD1 (5 bases). The V end was cut by 1 base, the J end by 2 bases, with 11 bases between. Germline CDR1 SGHTA, CDR2 FQGNSA. CDR3 length: 15 amino acids. The CDR3 nucleotides read TGTGCCAGCAGCTTAGTAACTGGGGCGAACTATGGCTACACCTTC. Translated: CASSLVTGANYGYTF.

The rearrangement links TRBV28 to TRBJ1-1, with 7 nucleotides matching TRBD1. Germline V gives CDR1 MDHEN, CDR2 SYDVKM. The ends lost 4 bases at V and 7 bases at J; junction bases unmatched: 6. The CDR3 spans 13 residues. The CDR3 reads CASSSGGGGEAFF. The CDR3 DNA reads as TGTGCCAGCAGTTCAGGGGGTGGTGGTGAAGCTTTCTTT.

This rearrangement joins TRBV2 to TRBJ1-5; D unclear. Trimming left V 4 bases short and J 2 bases short, with 9 bases between. The CDR3 is 14 amino acids. Per germline, CDR1 SNHLY and CDR2 FYNNEI. Here the CDR3 DNA reads TGTGCCAGCAGTGTTACAGTCGGCAATCAGCCCCAGCATTTT. Translated: CASSVTVGNQPQHF.

This clone has just one count. This chain joins TRBV9 and TRBJ1-4; D not certain. The CDR3 consists of 15 residues. V was trimmed by 3 bases and J by 0 bases, leaving 9 bases between them. Per the germline V gene, CDR1 is SGDLS and CDR2 is YYNGEE. This chain's CDR3 is CASSGNSATNEKLFF. CDR3 coding DNA: TGTGCCAGCAGCGGAAACAGTGCAACTAATGAAAAACTGTTTTTT.

V usage is TRBV9 and J usage is TRBJ2-3, with D unresolved. CDR3 length equals 17 residues. Trimming stripped 0 bases from V and 1 base from J, with 15 bases between. Germline assignment: CDR1 SGDLS and CDR2 YYNGEE. Here the CDR3 reads CASSVAIAAAGTDTQYF. CDR3 sequence (DNA): TGTGCCAGCAGCGTAGCAATTGCGGCGGCGGGCACAGATACGCAGTATTTT.

This chain uses TRBV19 with TRBJ1-5; TRBD1 might be the D (5 bases). The CDR3 loop spans 17 amino acids. Looked up from germline, CDR1 is LNHDA and CDR2 is SQIVND (reference sequence). V was pared by 5 bases and J by 7 bases, with 24 bases between. The CDR3 spells CASSPTVGFGGGQPQHF. CDR3 nucleotide sequence: TGTGCCAGTAGTCCCACAGTGGGGTTCGGGGGTGGACAGCCCCAGCATTTT.

The genes are TRBV5-4 and TRBJ2-7, with D tentatively TRBD2 (6 bases). This CDR3 comprises 13 residues. Germline assignment: CDR1 SGHNT and CDR2 YYREEE (reference sequence). V was clipped by 4 bases and J by 4 bases, with 12 bases between them. CDR3 sequence reads: CASSLGGEYEQYF. In nucleotides, the CDR3 is TGTGCCAGCAGCCTCGGAGGGGAGTACGAGCAGTACTTC.

This CDR3 is CASSIGSAGVKLKSPLHF. CDR3 coding DNA: TGTGCCAGTAGTATCGGGTCGGCAGGGGTAAAGTTGAAGTCACCCCTCCACTTT. V gene TRBV19 combines with J gene TRBJ1-6; D may be TRBD1 (6 bases). Germline CDR1 reads LNHDA; CDR2 reads SQIVND (reference sequence). With 3 bases removed from V and 10 bases from J, the gap between germline ends came to 25 bases. The CDR3 is 18 residues long.